Given below is one TCR beta chain in context. Its specific antigen is unknown. Qualities for individual bases were not recorded, and no much larger clone is one base off. Its CDR3 holds 14 amino acids, cysteine through phenylalanine. Only CDR3 DNA is held: 42 bases, read in frame from base 1. CDR1 and CDR2, per the germline V gene, are SGHRS and YFSETQ. V is pared back by 2 bases and J by 0 bases, with 7 bases lying between the germline termini. The data derive from a study of T-cell memory formation after mild COVID-19 (dated by TCRdb to the early 2020s). With regard to the full study: Most TCR sequence clusters were specific to one of the two donors. The cohort was made up of two young adult volunteers, one female and one male, who were previously healthy. In a couple of donors, T-cell clones that expanded and contracted after mild COVID-19 were followed by sequencing TCRalpha and TCRbeta repertoires longitudinally. Here is what the overall study found, with its caveats: Clones that contracted from day 15 to 85 showed balanced CD4/CD8 phenotypes, whereas a second wave of clones that expanded from day 15 to 37 leaned towards CD4+. Only a couple of mild cases were covered by the study, and larger cohorts that include severe cases with pre-infection samples were considered necessary. Contracting CD4+ clones turned up mainly in the CM and EM memory subsets, whereas EMRA was where CD8+ clones were enriched. Some responding clones were detected in pre-infection memory, which suggested that pre-existing cross-reactive memory T cells had joined the SARS-CoV-2 response. SARS-CoV-2 specificity was not confirmed for the second-wave clones peaking on day 37.

TCRdb records Illumina NovaSeq 6000 as the sequencer. Using 5'RACE with constant-segment primers, TCRalpha and TCRbeta cDNA libraries were constructed, with sample barcodes and unique molecular identifiers added in the process. Trizol reagent was used to extract RNA from every sample. The libraries were amplified in two PCR steps, and the second step added a second sample barcode and Illumina TruSeq adapters. Sequencing of libraries was performed on an Illumina NovaSeq with 2 x 150 bp paired-end reads. Concerning the study's data processing: The reads were demultiplexed and collapsed into UMI-guided consensus sequences using migec v1.2.7. With mixcr v2.1.11, UMI consensuses were aligned to TRA and TRB V and J templates and assembled into clonotypes. Expanded or contracted clonotypes were those called significant by both edgeR and NoisET, with noise models trained on biological replicates. edgeR calls used a false discovery rate-adjusted p below 0.01 and a log2 fold-change threshold of 1. PCA with hierarchical clustering of max-normalized trajectories of the 1000 most abundant clonotypes was used as exploratory dynamics analysis. The CD4 or CD8 phenotype of responding clones was assigned using the separately sequenced CD4+ and CD8+ repertoires. TCRdb reprocessing: public reads trimmed at Q25 with fastp, clones called with MiXCR, in-frame beta chains kept. Here each entry gathers all rows of one CDR3 protein and keeps the most common genes and DNA. It is TCRdb's table, rather than the study itself, that gives the V and J calls and clone size. This sample gives about 400,000 distinct CDR3 sequences in total; 20% to 25% of them show up just once. The ten largest make up around 8.1% of the sample.

Ficoll-Paque density gradient centrifugation was the method used to isolate PBMCs. Recombination joined TRBV5-1 with TRBJ2-3; no D gene call is confident. The receptor was derived from an adult woman who had mild COVID-19 (a few samples of this study predate the infection). The sample titles of this study are shuffled in the database, so cell type and time point are left out; the donor was told from shared clones. Sequenced: PBMCs or a T cell subset sorted from them (not recorded which). The CDR3 amino acid sequence is: CASSFFVSTDTQYF. The DNA sequence reads TGCGCCAGCAGCTTTTTCGTTAGCACAGATACGCAGTATTTT.